This T cell receptor beta chain derives from a study of T cells in localized non-small cell lung cancer. The CDR3 consists of 14 residues. Trimming took 6 bases from V and 3 from J; bases not matched to a gene: 4. Germline values: CDR1 KGHSH, CDR2 LQKENI. Here immunoSEQ multiplex PCR was the method, and the copy in TCRdb shows in-frame clones only, minus some. The repertoire holds about 3,500 clones, with 15% to 20% as singletons. This specimen consisted of lung tumor tissue, obtained before any cancer treatment. The J gene is TRBJ2-3, the V gene TRBV18; 9 nucleotides agree with TRBD1. The sequence derives from an older female donor with stage II lung adenocarcinoma. CDR3 loop: CASSLGQGTDTQYF. The CDR3 coding sequence is TGTGCCAGCTCCCTTGGACAGGGGACAGATACGCAGTATTTT.